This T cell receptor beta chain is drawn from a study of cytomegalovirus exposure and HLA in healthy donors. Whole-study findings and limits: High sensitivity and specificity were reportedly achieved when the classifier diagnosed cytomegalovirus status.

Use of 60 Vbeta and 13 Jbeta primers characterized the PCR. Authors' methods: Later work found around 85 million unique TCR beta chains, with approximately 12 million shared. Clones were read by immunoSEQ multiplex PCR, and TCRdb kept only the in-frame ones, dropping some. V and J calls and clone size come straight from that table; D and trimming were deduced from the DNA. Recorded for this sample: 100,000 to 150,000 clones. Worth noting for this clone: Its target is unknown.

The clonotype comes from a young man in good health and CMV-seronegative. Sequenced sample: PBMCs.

CDR3 protein: CASSLTTTGAYEQYF. The CDR3 region has the DNA TGTGCCAGCAGTTTAACGACTACCGGAGCCTACGAGCAGTACTTC. The chain uses TRBV28 and TRBJ2-7; D is possibly TRBD2 (5 bases). The CDR3 length is 15 residues. CDR1 and CDR2 (germline): MDHEN, SYDVKM. Trimming shortened V by 2 bases and J by 2 bases, and 13 bases separated the two germline ends. The entire variable domain, with the rest obtained from reference TRBV28 and TRBJ2-7, is as follows: DVKVTQSSRYLVKRTGEKVFLECVQDMDHENMFWYRQDPGLGLRLIYFSYDVKMKEKGDIPEGYSVSREKKERFSLILESASTNQTSMYLCASSLTTTGAYEQYFGPGTRLTVT.